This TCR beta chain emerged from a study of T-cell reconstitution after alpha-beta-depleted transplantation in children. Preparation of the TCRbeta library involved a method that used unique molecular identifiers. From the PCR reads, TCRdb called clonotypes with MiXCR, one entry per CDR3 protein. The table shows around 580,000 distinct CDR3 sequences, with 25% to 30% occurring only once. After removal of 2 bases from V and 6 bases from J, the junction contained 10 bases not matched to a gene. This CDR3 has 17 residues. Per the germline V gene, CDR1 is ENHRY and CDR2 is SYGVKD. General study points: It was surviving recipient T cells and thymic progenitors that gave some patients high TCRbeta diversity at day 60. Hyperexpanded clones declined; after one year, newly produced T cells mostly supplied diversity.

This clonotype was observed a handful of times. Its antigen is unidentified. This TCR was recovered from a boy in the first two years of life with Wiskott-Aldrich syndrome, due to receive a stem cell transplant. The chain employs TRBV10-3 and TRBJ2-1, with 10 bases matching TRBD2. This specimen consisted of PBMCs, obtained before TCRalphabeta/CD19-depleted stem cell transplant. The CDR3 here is CAISEPELAGLTNEQFF. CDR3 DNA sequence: TGTGCCATCAGTGAGCCGGAACTAGCGGGGTTAACCAATGAGCAGTTCTTC.